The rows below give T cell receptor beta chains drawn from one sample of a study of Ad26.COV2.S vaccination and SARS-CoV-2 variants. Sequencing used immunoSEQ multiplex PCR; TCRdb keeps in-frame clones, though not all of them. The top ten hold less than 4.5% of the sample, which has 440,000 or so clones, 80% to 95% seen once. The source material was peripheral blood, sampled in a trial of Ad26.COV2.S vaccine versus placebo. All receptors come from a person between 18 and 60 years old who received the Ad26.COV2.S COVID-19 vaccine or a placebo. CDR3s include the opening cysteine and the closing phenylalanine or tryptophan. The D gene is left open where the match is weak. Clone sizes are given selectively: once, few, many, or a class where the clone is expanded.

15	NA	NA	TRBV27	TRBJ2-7	CASSLKGLPGNEQYF	TGTGCCAGCAGTTTAAAGGGCCTTCCGGGGAACGAGCAGTACTTC
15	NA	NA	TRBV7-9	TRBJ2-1	CASSLGATSVHEQFF	TGTGCCAGCAGCTTAGGGGCCACTAGTGTCCATGAGCAGTTCTTC
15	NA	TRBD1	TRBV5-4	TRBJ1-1	CASSRRDRFRTEAFF	TGTGCCAGCAGCCGTCGGGACAGGTTCAGAACTGAAGCTTTCTTT
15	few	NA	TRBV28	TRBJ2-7	CASSGAGLKLYEQYF	TGTGCCAGCAGCGGGGCGGGACTCAAATTGTACGAGCAGTACTTC
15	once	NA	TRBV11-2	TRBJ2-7	CASSLDQGTGYEQYF	TGTGCCAGCAGCTTAGACCAGGGCACGGGGTACGAGCAGTACTTC
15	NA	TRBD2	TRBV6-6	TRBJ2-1	CASSSASGSLQGQFF	TGTGCCAGCAGTTCGGCTAGCGGGAGCCTACAGGGGCAGTTCTTC
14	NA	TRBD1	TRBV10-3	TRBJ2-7	CAISPGTGSYEQYF	TGTGCCATCAGTCCCGGGACAGGATCCTACGAGCAGTACTTC
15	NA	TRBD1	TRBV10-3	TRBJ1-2	CAISEWSGGDYGYTF	TGTGCCATCAGTGAGTGGTCAGGGGGTGACTATGGCTACACCTTC
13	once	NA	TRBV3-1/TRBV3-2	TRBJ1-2	CATNNGPNYGYTF	TGTGCCACCAACAACGGACCTAACTATGGCTACACCTTC
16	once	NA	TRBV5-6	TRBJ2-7	CASSLGQHSSSYEQYF	TGTGCCAGCAGCTTAGGACAGCACTCGAGCTCCTACGAGCAGTACTTC
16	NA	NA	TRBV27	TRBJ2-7	CASSLYQSALSPEQYF	TGTGCCAGCAGTTTATATCAGTCAGCCCTCTCCCCCGAGCAGTACTTC
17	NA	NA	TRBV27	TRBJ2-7	CASSLGLSGKSSYEQYF	TGTGCCAGCAGTTTGGGGCTCAGCGGAAAAAGCTCCTACGAGCAGTACTTC
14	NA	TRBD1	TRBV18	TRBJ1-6	CASSPRDSYSPLHF	TGTGCCAGCTCACCCCGGGACAGCTATTCACCCCTCCACTTT
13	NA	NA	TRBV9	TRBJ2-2	CASSVAMTGELFF	TGTGCCAGCAGCGTAGCTATGACCGGGGAGCTGTTTTTT
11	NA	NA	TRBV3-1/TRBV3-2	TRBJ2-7	CASSQEYEQYF	TGTGCCAGCAGCCAAGAATACGAGCAGTACTTC
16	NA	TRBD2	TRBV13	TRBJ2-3	CASSLEAPSGPHTQYF	TGTGCCAGCAGCTTAGAGGCACCTAGCGGCCCTCACACGCAGTATTTT
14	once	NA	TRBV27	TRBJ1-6	CASSSGGASSPLHF	TGTGCCAGCAGTTCCGGCGGGGCGAGTTCACCCCTCCACTTT
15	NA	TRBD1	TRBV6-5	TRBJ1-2	CASSPQGAHNYGYTF	TGTGCCAGCAGTCCCCAGGGGGCGCACAACTATGGCTACACCTTC
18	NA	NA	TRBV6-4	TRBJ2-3	CASSDPGGAGDSTDTQYF	TGTGCCAGCAGTGACCCCGGGGGAGCGGGCGATAGCACAGATACGCAGTATTTT
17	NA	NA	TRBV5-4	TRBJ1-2	CASSLIWGIGRNYGYTF	TGTGCCAGCAGCCTTATCTGGGGCATAGGGCGTAACTATGGCTACACCTTC
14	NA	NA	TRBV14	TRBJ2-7	CASSPRQGYYEQYF	TGTGCCAGCAGCCCCCGGCAGGGGTACTACGAGCAGTACTTC
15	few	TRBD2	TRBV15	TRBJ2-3	CATSRDPGGPDTQYF	TGTGCCACCAGCAGAGATCCGGGAGGGCCAGATACGCAGTATTTT
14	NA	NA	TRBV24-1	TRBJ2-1	CATSALGTSNEQFF	TGTGCCACCAGTGCCCTCGGGACTTCCAATGAGCAGTTCTTC
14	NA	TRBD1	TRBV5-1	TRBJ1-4	CASSRRGPGEKLFF	TGCGCCAGCAGCCGCAGGGGGCCTGGTGAAAAACTGTTTTTT
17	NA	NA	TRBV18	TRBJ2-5	CASSPPILAVKEETQYF	TGTGCCAGCTCACCACCGATTTTGGCGGTTAAGGAAGAGACCCAGTACTTC
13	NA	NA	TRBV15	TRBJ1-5	CATSSQGNQPQHF	TGTGCCACCAGCAGCCAGGGCAATCAGCCCCAGCATTTT
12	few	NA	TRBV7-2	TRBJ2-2	CASSHRGRELFF	TGTGCCAGCAGTCACCGGGGCAGGGAGCTGTTTTTT
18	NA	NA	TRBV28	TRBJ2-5	CASSSLLGDTLSQETQYF	TGTGCCAGCAGTTCTTTATTAGGAGACACCCTTAGCCAAGAGACCCAGTACTTC
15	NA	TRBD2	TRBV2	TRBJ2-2	CASTSSGSGTGELFF	TGTGCCAGCACCTCTAGCGGGAGTGGGACCGGGGAGCTGTTTTTT
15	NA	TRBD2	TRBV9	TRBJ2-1	CASSAIAGGFNEQFF	TGTGCCAGCAGCGCCATAGCGGGAGGTTTCAATGAGCAGTTCTTC
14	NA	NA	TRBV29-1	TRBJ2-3	CSAPQTLGTDTQYF	TGCAGCGCCCCCCAAACCTTGGGCACAGATACGCAGTATTTT
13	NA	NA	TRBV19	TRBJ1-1	CASIGKGPAEAFF	TGTGCCAGTATTGGAAAAGGCCCGGCTGAAGCTTTCTTT
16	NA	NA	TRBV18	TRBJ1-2	CASSPPVGPERRGYTF	TGTGCCAGCTCACCACCGGTGGGACCCGAACGGCGGGGCTACACCTTC
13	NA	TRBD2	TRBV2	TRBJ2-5	CASNRGGQETQYF	TGTGCCAGCAATCGGGGAGGGCAAGAGACCCAGTACTTC
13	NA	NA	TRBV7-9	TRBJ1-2	CASSLGRNYGYTF	TGTGCCAGCAGCTTAGGACGGAACTATGGCTACACCTTC
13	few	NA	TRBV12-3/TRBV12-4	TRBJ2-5	CASSWGQQETQYF	TGTGCCAGCAGTTGGGGGCAGCAAGAGACCCAGTACTTC
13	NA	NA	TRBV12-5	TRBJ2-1	CASGPHGVGEQFF	TGTGCTAGTGGCCCCCATGGGGTGGGTGAGCAGTTCTTC
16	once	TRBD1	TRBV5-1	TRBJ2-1	CASSPSGDRGFDEQFF	TGCGCCAGCAGCCCATCCGGGGACAGGGGCTTCGATGAGCAGTTCTTC
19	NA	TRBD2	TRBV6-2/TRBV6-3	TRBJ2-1	CASSYSVTSGNFRGNEQFF	TGTGCCAGCAGTTACTCTGTGACTAGCGGGAATTTCCGGGGGAATGAGCAGTTCTTC
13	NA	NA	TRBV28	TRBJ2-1	CASSLAQYNEQFF	TGTGCCAGCAGTTTAGCACAATACAATGAGCAGTTCTTC
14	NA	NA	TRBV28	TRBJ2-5	CASSFPFVPETQYF	TGTGCCAGCAGTTTCCCCTTTGTCCCAGAGACCCAGTACTTC
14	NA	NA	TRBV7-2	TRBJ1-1	CASSPGRGTTEAFF	TGTGCCAGCAGCCCTGGAAGGGGGACCACTGAAGCTTTCTTT
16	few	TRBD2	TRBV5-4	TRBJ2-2	CASTPEGTTNTGELFF	TGTGCCAGCACCCCCGAGGGGACTACGAACACCGGGGAGCTGTTTTTT
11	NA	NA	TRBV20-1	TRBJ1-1	CSAISNTEAFF	TGCAGTGCTATAAGTAACACTGAAGCTTTCTTT
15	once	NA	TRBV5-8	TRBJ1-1	CASSQDGEMNTEAFF	TGTGCCAGCAGCCAGGACGGGGAAATGAACACTGAAGCTTTCTTT
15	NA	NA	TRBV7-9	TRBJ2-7	CASSPPQAVVYEQYF	TGTGCCAGCAGCCCTCCCCAGGCCGTCGTATACGAGCAGTACTTC
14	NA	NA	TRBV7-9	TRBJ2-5	CASSREEAGETQYF	TGTGCCAGCAGCCGAGAAGAGGCCGGGGAGACCCAGTACTTC